This T cell receptor beta chain was retrieved from a study of blood T cell repertoires in COVID-19. Germline values: CDR1 SGHRS, CDR2 YFSETQ. The CDR3 sequence is 18 residues long. The ends lost 0 bases at V and 5 bases at J; junction bases unmatched: 14. How the authors handled the data: Amplification with reference gene primers provided the estimates of nucleated cell counts. Clones were read by immunoSEQ multiplex PCR, and TCRdb kept only the in-frame ones, dropping some. For V, J and clone size, that table is used; D and trimming come from the DNA. The sample holds 150,000 to 200,000 clones; 65% to 90% are singletons and the top ten take about 12%. Ages ranged from about 18 to 89 years, with residence in about two dozen US areas. Participant-given clinical history determined each cohort assignment. Recovery meant two consecutive negative NP/OP PCR tests, professional clearance, or resolved symptoms.

Source material: PBMCs or T cells enriched from blood (not recorded which). The genes are TRBV5-1 and TRBJ2-5, with 9 positions matching TRBD1. The TCR originated in a man aged 40-50 years who had recovered from COVID-19. The CDR3 here is CASSLGPTGTGTGETQYF. For the CDR3, the DNA is TGCGCCAGCAGCTTGGGTCCTACCGGGACAGGGACTGGGGAGACCCAGTACTTC.